The 29 T cell receptor beta chains given below trace back to one sample, sequenced in a study of CXCR3-negative and CXCR3-positive naive CD8 T cells. Study-wide results and caveats: Higher TRB CDR3 hydrophobicity marked CXCR3-positive naive cells relative to CXCR3-negative naive cells.

Through 5' RACE with UMI labels, the TRB cDNA libraries were prepared. From its re-call of the 5' RACE reads, TCRdb lists each CDR3 protein once, without DNA. This sample's table has roughly 110,000 distinct CDR3 sequences. These receptors have no known antigen. Sequences were obtained from naive CXCR3+ CD8+ T cells from blood. Specified subset: CD45RO-CCR7+CD27+CD95- naive CD8+ T cells expressing CXCR3 (TNR3+). All receptors derive from a human donor in good health. Some clones in this sample may be carry-over from other donors' samples.

The chain joins TRBV12-3 or TRBV12-4 to TRBJ2-7; TCRdb outputs TRBD1, but without DNA this stays unchecked. The CDR3 has 14 amino acids. CDR3 sequence reads: CASSLRDRPYEQYF.

The chain combines TRBV29-1 with TRBJ2-7; the D gene TCRdb calls, TRBD1, cannot be checked with no DNA. The CDR3 sequence is 16 residues long. From germline, CDR1 is SQVTM and CDR2 ANQGSEA. The CDR3 reads CSVEDKGTGAPYEQYF.

This rearrangement joins TRBV7-9 to TRBJ2-7. The germline CDR1 and CDR2 sequences are SEHNR and FQNEAQ (reference sequence). CDR3 size: 11 residues. The CDR3 loop is CASSGSYEQYF.

The chain combines TRBV29-1 with TRBJ1-2; no DNA is available, so the TRBD1 call from TCRdb remains unchecked. Germline V gives CDR1 SQVTM, CDR2 ANQGSEA. This CDR3 comprises 12 residues. The CDR3 loop is CSVGGQGYGYTF.

The CDR3: CASSGTGGAFF. The chain recombines TRBV7-9 with TRBJ1-1; the TRBD1 assignment by TCRdb is unverifiable without DNA. Germline V gene lookup returns CDR1 SEHNR and CDR2 FQNEAQ (reference sequence). The CDR3 extends over 11 amino acids.

Here the CDR3 reads CASRPTGGYQEQYF. J is TRBJ2-7 and V is TRBV7-2; TCRdb calls TRBD1, which cannot be checked without DNA. CDR3 length equals 14 residues. Looked up from germline, CDR1 is SGHTA and CDR2 is FQGNSA. Using reference TRBV7-2 and TRBJ2-7 for the parts outside the CDR3, the full variable domain is GAGVSQSPSNKVTEKGKDVELRCDPISGHTALYWYRQSLGQGLEFLIYFQGNSAPDKSGLPSDRFSAERTGGSVSTLTIQRTQQEDSAVYLCASRPTGGYQEQYFGPGTRLTVT.

The gene calls are TRBV14 and TRBJ2-7. Germline V gives CDR1 SGHDN, CDR2 FVKESK. The CDR3 is 14 amino acids. The CDR3 sequence is CASSQQDSSYEQYF.

The chain joins TRBV5-1 to TRBJ2-7; the D call of TRBD2 rests on TCRdb alone, since no DNA is present to check it. Germline loops: CDR1 SGHRS, CDR2 YFSETQ. This CDR3 comprises 15 residues. The CDR3 loop reads CASRIGLAGFYEQYF.

The rearrangement links TRBV4-3 to TRBJ2-2; TCRdb calls TRBD1, which cannot be checked without DNA. The germline V gene encodes CDR1 LGHNA and CDR2 YSLEER. The CDR3 runs to 14 residues. CDR3 loop: CASSTGTALGELFF.

This chain uses TRBV25-1 with TRBJ1-1. The germline V gene has CDR1 MGHDK and CDR2 SYGVNS. There are 17 residues in the CDR3. CDR3 residues: CASSETTGPSRGTEAFF.

The gene calls are TRBV29-1 and TRBJ2-1; the TRBD2 assignment by TCRdb is unverifiable without DNA. CDR1 SQVTM and CDR2 ANQGSEA come from the germline V gene. This CDR3 is 13 amino acids long. CDR3 sequence: CSVVAGGLHEQFF.

The chain links TRBV4-2 to TRBJ1-1; TCRdb's D gene call, TRBD1, goes unchecked for lack of DNA. From germline, CDR1 is LGHNA and CDR2 YNFKEQ. The CDR3 is 11 residues long. The CDR3: CASSQGQEAFF.

The chain employs TRBV7-9 and TRBJ2-1; TCRdb's D call, TRBD1, is unchecked because there is no DNA. The CDR3 runs to 17 residues. Germline V gene sequence: CDR1 SEHNR, CDR2 FQNEAQ (reference sequence). The CDR3 region is CASSSPAGTRASNEQFF. The variable domain in full, completed from reference TRBV7-9 and TRBJ2-1, reads DTGVSQNPRHKITKRGQNVTFRCDPISEHNRLYWYRQTLGQGPEFLTYFQNEAQLEKSRLLSDRFSAERPKGSFSTLEIQRTEQGDSAMYLCASSSPAGTRASNEQFFGPGTRLTVL.

This sequence joins TRBV20-1 and TRBJ2-2; as DNA is missing, the TRBD1 call by TCRdb cannot be tested. Germline loops: CDR1 DFQATT, CDR2 SNEGSKA (reference sequence). The CDR3 is made up of 14 amino acids. The CDR3 reads CSARDQRGTGELFF.

The chain recombines TRBV29-1 with TRBJ2-7; TCRdb calls TRBD1, which cannot be checked without DNA. The germline V gene has CDR1 SQVTM and CDR2 ANQGSEA. This CDR3 contains 15 residues. CDR3: CSVDRGQGRSHEQYF.

This clonotype is labeled medium-sized based on frequency. This chain joins TRBV29-1 and TRBJ2-7; TCRdb picks TRBD2, but there is no DNA to check that call. Looked up from germline, CDR1 is SQVTM and CDR2 is ANQGSEA. The CDR3 loop spans 15 amino acids. The chain's CDR3 is CSVWTSGTTSYEQYF.

J is TRBJ2-1 and V is TRBV19; TCRdb calls TRBD2, which cannot be checked without DNA. CDR1 is LNHDA and CDR2 is SQIVND in the germline V gene (reference sequence). There are 14 residues in the CDR3. The CDR3: CASSIVGSSLEQFF.

The chain combines TRBV20-1 with TRBJ2-3; TCRdb's D call of TRBD2 is untestable without DNA. The CDR3 extends over 15 amino acids. Germline CDR1 and CDR2: DFQATT and SNEGSKA (reference sequence). CDR3 sequence: CSARDPGLPRDTQYF.

The chain joins TRBV28 to TRBJ2-4; TCRdb names TRBD2, which stays unverified in the absence of DNA. Germline CDR1 is MDHEN and CDR2 is SYDVKM. The CDR3 consists of 16 residues. CDR3 sequence: CASFDLDQGAKNIQYF.

The rearrangement links TRBV5-1 to TRBJ2-7; TCRdb's D call of TRBD2 is untestable without DNA. The germline CDR1 and CDR2 sequences are SGHRS and YFSETQ. CDR3 length: 15 amino acids. This CDR3 reads CASSPRLQTSYEQYF.

This chain joins TRBV4-2 and TRBJ2-1; TCRdb names TRBD1, which stays unverified in the absence of DNA. This CDR3 comprises 17 residues. Germline CDR1 reads LGHNA; CDR2 reads YNFKEQ. This CDR3 is CASSQRGQGGSYNEQFF.

The chain links TRBV19 to TRBJ2-7; no DNA is available, so the TRBD2 call from TCRdb remains unchecked. CDR1 is LNHDA and CDR2 is SQIVND in the germline V gene (reference sequence). There are 14 residues in the CDR3. The CDR3 spells CASSIGGTPGEQYF.

CDR3 in amino acids: CSVGPRTYEQYF. This chain joins TRBV20-1 and TRBJ2-7; TCRdb outputs TRBD2, but without DNA this stays unchecked. CDR3 length equals 12 residues. CDR1 is DFQATT and CDR2 is SNEGSKA in the germline V gene (reference sequence).

This chain links TRBV28 with TRBJ2-3. This CDR3 region has 15 residues. Germline CDR1 and CDR2: MDHEN and SYDVKM. The CDR3: CASSQQTVTTDTQYF.

The chain recombines TRBV6-6 with TRBJ2-5; TCRdb reports TRBD1, a call that lacks DNA to check it against. CDR3 length: 15 amino acids. The germline CDR1 and CDR2 sequences are MNHNY and SVGAGI (reference sequence). CDR3 region: CASREDRKLQETQYF.

This chain joins TRBV5-1 and TRBJ2-2; TCRdb's D gene call, TRBD1, goes unchecked for lack of DNA. The germline CDR1 and CDR2 sequences are SGHRS and YFSETQ. The CDR3 sequence is 18 residues long. The CDR3 region is CASSWGDDRPANTGELFF.

The chain carries TRBV29-1 and TRBJ1-2. CDR3 length: 13 residues. Germline assignment: CDR1 SQVTM and CDR2 ANQGSEA. The CDR3 is CSVAPGGNYGYTF.

V usage is TRBV10-2 and J usage is TRBJ2-1. The CDR3 covers 13 residues. CDR1 and CDR2 from the germline V gene are WSHSY and SAAADI. This chain's CDR3 is CASSESTGNEQFF.

The genes are TRBV9 and TRBJ2-7. Germline values: CDR1 SGDLS, CDR2 YYNGEE. The CDR3 is 15 residues long. The CDR3 protein is CASSVGAPSSYEQYF. The whole variable domain, remainder taken from reference TRBV9 and TRBJ2-7, is DSGVTQTPKHLITATGQRVTLRCSPRSGDLSVYWYQQSLDQGLQFLIQYYNGEERAKGNILERFSAQQFPDLHSELNLSSLELGDSALYFCASSVGAPSSYEQYFGPGTRLTVT.